Detailed here is one TCR beta chain. This sample is part of a study of blood T cell repertoires in COVID-19. The CDR3 is 17 amino acids. V lost 1 base, J lost 0 bases, and 11 bases lay in between. Germline-derived CDR1 and CDR2 are SGHRS and YFSETQ. Assay: immunoSEQ multiplex PCR; the TCRdb copy retains only in-frame clones and omits some. The sample holds 200,000 to 300,000 clones, roughly nine tenths seen once. The chain carries TRBV5-1 and TRBJ1-6; no clear D gene. Material: peripheral blood. This receptor was obtained from a woman aged 60-75 years who had recovered from COVID-19. The CDR3 reads CASSLLAATSYNSPLHF. CDR3 nucleotides: TGCGCCAGCAGCTTGTTGGCGGCAACCTCCTATAATTCACCCCTCCACTTT.